Below, one T cell receptor (beta chain) is given with its context. Germline V gene lookup returns CDR1 SGHKS and CDR2 YYEKEE (reference sequence). The ends lost 1 base at V and 3 bases at J; junction bases unmatched: 5. CDR3 length: 16 amino acids. As for time point: patch test 3, about 24 weeks after DPC sensitization. Described treatment: therapeutic diphenylcyclopropenone sensitization with weekly scalp DPC. Whole blood that had not been fractionated was the source of extracted total RNA. The data were obtained in a study of human T cells and chemical hapten exposure. TCRdb used MiXCR to reprocess the RACE reads, holding one entry per CDR3 protein. This repertoire shows under 130,000 distinct CDR3 sequences, less than 45% found once; its top ten account for about 2.7%.

The source is a man aged 35 to 55 with alopecia areata. Some clones in this sample may be carry-over from other donors' samples. Specimen: whole blood, collected in connection with sensitization to the hapten diphenylcyclopropenone (DPC). V gene TRBV5-5 combines with J gene TRBJ1-5; 9 nucleotides line up with TRBD1. CDR3: CASSLWGQGNNQPQHF. CDR3 in DNA: TGTGCCAGCAGCTTGTGGGGACAGGGCAACAATCAGCCCCAGCATTTT.